Listed here are 27 T cell receptor beta chains from one sample, sequenced in a study of T cells after somatic rescue of genetic block. Produced via immunoSEQ multiplex PCR; TCRdb's table is partial and in-frame only. The sample records about 12,000 clones, 71% being singletons. The sequenced sample consisted of peripheral blood mononuclear cells (PBMCs). These receptor sequences come from a boy aged 5-17 years.

This clone turned up a few times. The chain uses TRBV6-6 and TRBJ2-7; TRBD2 is a possible D gene (6 bases). Germline loops: CDR1 MNHNY, CDR2 SVGAGI (reference sequence). This CDR3 comprises 14 residues. Trimming cost V 2 bases and J 5 bases, with 13 bases left between them. CDR3 in amino acids: CASSYGGMLNEQYF. The CDR3 DNA sequence: TGTGCCAGCAGTTACGGGGGGATGTTAAACGAGCAGTACTTC.

This chain links TRBV20-1 with TRBJ2-4; a weak D match, TRBD2 (5 bases). Germline V lookup: CDR1 DFQATT, CDR2 SNEGSKA (reference sequence). V gave up 5 bases and J gave up 8 bases, with 10 bases separating them. This CDR3 has 11 amino acids. CDR3 residues: CSAHNGDIQYF. CDR3 nucleotides: TGCAGTGCTCACAACGGGGACATTCAGTACTTC.

This chain connects TRBV6-6 to TRBJ2-7, with no clear D. Looked up from germline, CDR1 is MNHNY and CDR2 is SVGAGI (reference sequence). The length of the CDR3 is 11 residues. Trimming shortened V by 6 bases and J by 3 bases, and 6 bases separated the two germline ends. In DNA, the CDR3 is TGTGCCAGCAGCCAGAACTACGAGCAGTACTTC. Amino acid sequence: CASSQNYEQYF.

This chain links TRBV19 with TRBJ1-2, with D possibly matching TRBD1 (5 bases). The CDR3 has 13 residues. Germline CDR1 and CDR2: LNHDA and SQIVND (reference sequence). V was trimmed by 5 bases and J by 4 bases, leaving 11 bases between them. The CDR3, as DNA: TGTGCCAGTAGTTCCGGACACCGCTATGGCTACACCTTC. This translates into CASSSGHRYGYTF.

The J gene is TRBJ2-2, the V gene TRBV19; 10 bases line up with TRBD2. With V trimmed by 1 base and J by 5 bases, 7 bases remained unmatched. The germline gives CDR1 LNHDA, CDR2 SQIVND (reference sequence). This CDR3 has 17 residues. CDR3 DNA sequence: TGTGCCAGTAGTATAGGGGCTAGCGGGAGTAGGACCGGGGAGCTGTTTTTT. This sequence encodes CASSIGASGSRTGELFF.

This chain links TRBV2 with TRBJ1-2, with 7 bases that match TRBD1. The CDR3 is made up of 16 amino acids. Trimming at V came to 1 base and at J to 4 bases, leaving 9 bases not matched to a gene. The germline gives CDR1 SNHLY, CDR2 FYNNEI. The CDR3 nucleotides read TGTGCCAGCAGTGAAGGTACCGGGACAGCACTCTATGGCTACACCTTC. This gives the protein CASSEGTGTALYGYTF.

This chain joins TRBV10-2 and TRBJ2-7; TRBD1 is a possible D gene (5 bases). The germline V and J ends were trimmed by 7 bases and 9 bases, with 13 bases remaining between them. CDR3 length: 11 amino acids. CDR1 is WSHSY, CDR2 SAAADI, per germline. This chain's CDR3 is CASTLGAGQYF. In nucleotides, the CDR3 is TGCGCCAGCACCCTAGGGGCCGGGCAGTACTTC.

The CDR3 loop reads CATSRDRNTEAFF. For the CDR3, the DNA is TGTGCCACCAGCAGAGATCGCAACACTGAAGCTTTCTTT. The chain carries TRBV15 and TRBJ1-1; no clear D. The V gene's germline CDR1 is LNHNV and CDR2 YYDKDF (reference sequence). The CDR3 has 13 amino acids. V was cut by 0 bases and J by 2 bases, with 4 bases left in between.

This clone qualifies as medium-sized. J is TRBJ1-1 and V is TRBV9; D possibly corresponds to TRBD1 (6 bases). The V and J ends lost 3 bases and 4 bases respectively, with 16 bases between them. The CDR3 runs 15 residues. Looked up from germline, CDR1 is SGDLS and CDR2 is YYNGEE. CDR3 loop: CASSGLGQPSTEAFF. The CDR3 coding sequence is TGTGCCAGCAGCGGGTTGGGACAACCTAGCACTGAAGCTTTCTTT.

The genes are TRBV10-2 and TRBJ2-5; TRBD2 might be the D (7 bases). The CDR3 covers 15 residues. Germline V gene data show CDR1 as WSHSY and CDR2 as SAAADI. V lost 5 bases and J lost 6, with 19 bases in between. The DNA for the CDR3 is TGCGCCAGCAGTTGGGTGGGGAGGGGGATAAAGACCCAGTACTTC. It codes for CASSWVGRGIKTQYF.

This sequence joins TRBV2 and TRBJ2-5; weak D call: TRBD1 (5 bases). Trimming cost V 9 bases and J 2 bases, with 16 bases left between them. This CDR3 has 14 amino acids. Germline CDR1 and CDR2: SNHLY and FYNNEI. The CDR3 sequence is CASPRNAGQETQYF. The CDR3 DNA reads TGTGCCAGTCCGAGAAACGCAGGGCAAGAGACCCAGTACTTC.

V and J are TRBV6-6 and TRBJ2-5; the match to TRBD2 covers 11 bases. V lost 1 base to trimming and J lost 3 bases; unmatched junction nucleotides: 4. There are 16 residues in the CDR3. In germline, CDR1 is MNHNY, CDR2 SVGAGI (reference sequence). The CDR3 sequence: CASSYYTSGGKETQYF. The DNA of the CDR3 is TGTGCCAGCAGTTACTATACTAGCGGGGGAAAAGAGACCCAGTACTTC.

The genes are TRBV28 and TRBJ2-3; D is perhaps TRBD2 (6 bases). CDR3 length equals 15 residues. The ends were cut back, 2 bases at V and 2 bases at J, with 11 bases in the middle. Germline V gene data show CDR1 as MDHEN and CDR2 as SYDVKM. DNA for the CDR3: TGTGCCAGCAGTTTACAGGACTACTTCACAGATACGCAGTATTTT. Translating gives CASSLQDYFTDTQYF.

This chain connects TRBV19 to TRBJ2-3, with a possible D match to TRBD2 (5 bases). Trimming cost V 3 bases and J 0 bases, with 16 bases left between them. CDR1 and CDR2 (germline): LNHDA, SQIVND (reference sequence). The CDR3 has 17 amino acids. CDR3 coding DNA: TGTGCCAGTAGTATCCCCGAGGGAGTAGCTAGCACAGATACGCAGTATTTT. This translates into CASSIPEGVASTDTQYF.

This chain connects TRBV7-9 to TRBJ2-2, with D perhaps TRBD2 (5 bases). V lost 11 bases to trimming and J lost 7 bases, with 8 bases between them. This CDR3 has 10 amino acids. The V gene's germline CDR1 is SEHNR and CDR2 FQNEAQ (reference sequence). The CDR3 spells CAAGDGELFF. The CDR3 DNA is TGTGCCGCCGGGGACGGGGAGCTGTTTTTT.

The V call is TRBV6-1, the J call TRBJ2-7, with 7 bases fitting TRBD2. CDR1 is MNHNS and CDR2 is SASEGT in the germline V gene. Trimming removed 3 bases from V and 0 bases from J; junction bases left unmatched: 5. The CDR3 consists of 15 residues. The CDR3 bases are TGTGCCAGCAGTGACTGGGGCGGGAGCTCCTACGAGCAGTACTTC. This codes for CASSDWGGSSYEQYF.

The V call is TRBV19, the J call TRBJ1-4; D may be TRBD1 (5 bases). The CDR3 is 14 amino acids. The germline CDR1 and CDR2 sequences are LNHDA and SQIVND (reference sequence). The ends were cut back, 5 bases at V and 4 bases at J, with 11 bases in the middle. This CDR3 is CASSSRGLNEKLFF. For the CDR3, the DNA is TGTGCCAGTAGTTCCCGGGGCCTTAATGAAAAACTGTTTTTT.

A single count supports this clone. The V and J genes are TRBV29-1 and TRBJ2-7, with TRBD2 matching over 7 bases. Germline V gives CDR1 SQVTM, CDR2 ANQGSEA. This CDR3 has 12 amino acids. V trimming: 6 bases; J trimming: 1 base; junction bases outside the gene matches: 3. The CDR3 DNA sequence: TGCAGCGTGACTAGCACGTCCTACGAGCAGTACTTC. Protein sequence: CSVTSTSYEQYF.

The rearrangement joins TRBV7-2 to TRBJ1-6; D not resolved. Germline V gives CDR1 SGHTA, CDR2 FQGNSA. Trimming stripped 1 base from V and 7 bases from J, with 8 bases between. The length of the CDR3 is 14 residues. CDR3 coding DNA: TGTGCCAGCAGCTTAGGACTCCAGAATTCACCCCTCCACTTT. It encodes CASSLGLQNSPLHF.

The chain has TRBV5-1 and TRBJ2-5; 9 positions match TRBD1. This CDR3 has 14 residues. The germline V gene has CDR1 SGHRS and CDR2 YFSETQ. Trimming took 2 bases from V and 5 from J; bases not matched to a gene: 4. The CDR3 nucleotides read TGCGCCAGCAGCTTACAGGGGGCTAGTGAGACCCAGTACTTC. It specifies CASSLQGASETQYF.

This clone occurred a few times. The J gene is TRBJ1-6, the V gene TRBV4-1; tentative D call: TRBD1 (6 bases). Looked up from germline, CDR1 is MGHRA and CDR2 is YSYEKL. This CDR3 has 16 residues. The germline V and J ends were trimmed by 3 bases and 6 bases, with 15 bases remaining between them. The DNA for the CDR3 is TGCGCCAGCAGCCAGTCTTCCACAGGGACTAATTCACCCCTCCACTTT. This translates into CASSQSSTGTNSPLHF.

This clone was counted once. V usage is TRBV7-9 and J usage is TRBJ2-2, with D perhaps TRBD2 (6 bases). The CDR3 has 16 residues. V lost 2 bases and J lost 1, with 11 bases in between. Germline V CDR1 and CDR2: SEHNR, FQNEAQ (reference sequence). Here the CDR3 DNA reads TGTGCCAGCAGCTTAATTGCGGGGTGGAACACCGGGGAGCTGTTTTTT. Protein: CASSLIAGWNTGELFF.

The J gene is TRBJ2-7, the V gene TRBV2; tentative D call: TRBD1 (6 bases). This CDR3 has 16 amino acids. Trimming took off 9 bases at V and 5 bases at J, with 26 bases between the two ends. Germline V gene lookup returns CDR1 SNHLY and CDR2 FYNNEI. The CDR3 reads CASRNPLSWDTHEQYF. The CDR3 region has the DNA TGTGCCAGTAGGAACCCCCTTAGCTGGGACACCCACGAGCAGTACTTC.

The chain combines TRBV11-3 with TRBJ2-5; TRBD1 matches at 8 bases. Germline lookup yields CDR1 SGHNT and CDR2 YENEEA. Trimming took 5 bases from V and 2 from J; bases not matched to a gene: 7. This CDR3 is built from 15 residues. As DNA, the CDR3 is TGTGCCAGCAGCCCCCAGGGACAGGCTCAAGAGACCCAGTACTTC. Translation: CASSPQGQAQETQYF.

The gene calls are TRBV7-3 and TRBJ2-7; TRBD2 matches 11 bases. CDR1 SGHTA and CDR2 FQGTGA come from the germline V gene. The CDR3 covers 16 residues. Trimming took 6 bases from V and 3 from J; bases not matched to a gene: 10. In nucleotides, the CDR3 is TGTGCCAGCAGGGTAGCGGGAGGGCCCTCGGACTACGAGCAGTACTTC. Translation: CASRVAGGPSDYEQYF. The complete variable domain, with remaining parts taken from reference TRBV7-3 and TRBJ2-7, reads GAGVSQTPSNKVTEKGKYVELRCDPISGHTALYWYRQSLGQGPEFLIYFQGTGAADDSGLPNDRFFAVRPEGSVSTLKIQRTERGDSAVYLCASRVAGGPSDYEQYFGPGTRLTVT.

The CDR3 DNA follows: TGCGCCAGCAGCCGGAGAACCGGGACTAGCGGGGTGGTCGGGGAGCTGTTTTTT. Translated: CASSRRTGTSGVVGELFF. The chain employs TRBV4-1 and TRBJ2-2; TRBD2 agrees at 13 bases. Germline CDR1 is MGHRA and CDR2 is YSYEKL. V lost 4 bases to trimming and J lost 7 bases; unmatched junction nucleotides: 12. CDR3 length: 18 amino acids.

The chain combines TRBV10-3 with TRBJ2-2; unclear D gene. With 5 bases removed from V and 8 bases from J, the gap between germline ends came to 9 bases. Germline CDR1 ENHRY, CDR2 SYGVKD. The CDR3 contains 12 residues. The CDR3 DNA sequence: TGTGCCATCAGTCCACCAGCTGGGGAGCTGTTTTTT. It codes for CAISPPAGELFF.